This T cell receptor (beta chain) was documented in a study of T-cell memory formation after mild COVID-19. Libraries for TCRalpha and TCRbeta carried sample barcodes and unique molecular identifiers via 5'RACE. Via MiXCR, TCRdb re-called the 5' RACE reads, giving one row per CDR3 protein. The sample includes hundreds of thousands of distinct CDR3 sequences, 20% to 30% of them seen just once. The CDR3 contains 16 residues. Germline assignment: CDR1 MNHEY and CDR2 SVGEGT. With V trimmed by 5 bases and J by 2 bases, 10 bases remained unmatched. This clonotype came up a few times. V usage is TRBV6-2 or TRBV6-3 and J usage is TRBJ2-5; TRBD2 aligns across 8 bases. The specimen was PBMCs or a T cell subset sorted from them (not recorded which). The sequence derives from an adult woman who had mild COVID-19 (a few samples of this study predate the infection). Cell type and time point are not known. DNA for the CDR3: TGTGCCAGCAGTGCCTCGGGGGGGCCGCCTCAAGAGACCCAGTACTTC. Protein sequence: CASSASGGPPQETQYF.